The 25 T cell receptor beta chains reported below all come from one sample, sequenced in a study of breast tumors, draining lymph nodes, adjacent tissues. MiXCR, applied by TCRdb to the multiplex PCR reads, yields one record per CDR3 protein. The sample shows around 21,000 distinct CDR3 sequences, about 38% of them seen only once. The sequenced material came from breast tumor tissue. The receptors shown here come from a female donor with breast cancer. Some clones in this sample may be carry-over from other donors' samples.

The table lists this clonotype with many counts. The chain has TRBV5-6 and TRBJ1-6; tentatively, D is TRBD1 (5 bases). The CDR3 spans 15 residues. The germline gives CDR1 SGHDT, CDR2 YYEEEE. The V end was cut by 2 bases, the J end by 7 bases, with 13 bases between. The CDR3 nucleotides are TGTGCCAGCAGCTTACAACAGGATTACAATTCACCCCTCCACTTT. Its protein is CASSLQQDYNSPLHF.

V and J are TRBV5-1 and TRBJ1-6; no firm D call. The CDR3 loop spans 13 amino acids. Germline loops: CDR1 SGHRS, CDR2 YFSETQ. The V gene lost 1 base and the J gene lost 13 bases, with 12 bases spanning the gap. The CDR3 DNA sequence: TGCGCCAGCAGCTTGAAGTCGGAAGCGCCCCTCCACTTT. Translation gives CASSLKSEAPLHF.

The rearrangement uses TRBV7-9 and TRBJ2-5, with 14 bases that match TRBD2. Per germline, CDR1 SEHNR and CDR2 FQNEAQ (reference sequence). V trimming: 5 bases; J trimming: 5 bases; junction bases outside the gene matches: 7. The CDR3 has 16 residues. CDR3 sequence reads: CASSTGLAGVVETQYF. The CDR3 region has the DNA TGTGCCAGCAGCACGGGACTAGCGGGAGTGGTGGAGACCCAGTACTTC.

This chain joins TRBV7-8 and TRBJ2-5; TRBD1 is a possible D gene (5 bases). The V and J ends lost 9 bases and 4 bases respectively, with 15 bases between them. Germline-derived CDR1 and CDR2 are SGHVS and FQNEAQ. The CDR3 contains 13 residues. Here the CDR3 reads CARLQVARETQYF. The DNA for the CDR3 is TGTGCCAGGTTACAGGTGGCGCGAGAGACCCAGTACTTC.

The V call is TRBV29-1, the J call TRBJ2-7; D remains unclear. Germline V lookup: CDR1 SQVTM, CDR2 ANQGSEA. This CDR3 has 11 amino acids. Deletions cut 2 bases from V and 1 base from J, with 3 bases between. The CDR3 sequence: CSVEQSYEQYF. CDR3 DNA sequence: TGCAGCGTTGAACAGTCCTACGAGCAGTACTTC.

The chain is built from TRBV20-1 and TRBJ1-3, with D possibly TRBD1 on 5 matching bases. This CDR3 has 16 amino acids. Germline CDR1 DFQATT, CDR2 SNEGSKA (reference sequence). The germline V and J ends were trimmed by 0 bases and 5 bases, with 17 bases remaining between them. The CDR3 sequence: CSARETLGPERNTIYF. CDR3 bases: TGCAGTGCTAGAGAGACTCTGGGGCCAGAGAGAAACACCATATATTTT.

The chain combines TRBV20-1 with TRBJ2-7, with TRBD2 identical over 9 bases. Germline loops: CDR1 DFQATT, CDR2 SNEGSKA (reference sequence). After removal of 4 bases from V and 0 bases from J, the junction contained 4 bases not matched to a gene. The CDR3 is 14 amino acids. CDR3 coding DNA: TGCAGTGCTACTAGCGGGACGGGCTCCTACGAGCAGTACTTC. Encoded protein: CSATSGTGSYEQYF.

The chain uses TRBV25-1 and TRBJ2-7, with 9 bases fitting TRBD1. This CDR3 has 14 residues. Germline-derived CDR1 and CDR2 are MGHDK and SYGVNS. J gave up 3 bases and V 8 bases, and 8 bases lay outside the gene matches. The CDR3 spells CASFRTGVFYEQYF. For the CDR3, the DNA is TGTGCCAGCTTCCGGACAGGGGTTTTCTACGAGCAGTACTTC.

In the case of this clonotype: Germline is not matched at one junction end, which may reflect a read error. The genes are TRBV7-2 and TRBJ2-1; 7 nucleotides agree with TRBD1. Looked up from germline, CDR1 is SGHTA and CDR2 is FQGNSA. The CDR3 is 15 residues long. The CDR3 DNA reads TGTGCCAGCAGCCGAACAGGGGTTTCCTACAATGAGCAGCTCTTC. It is translated as CASSRTGVSYNEQLF.

This clonotype showed up just a few times. One junction end does not reproduce the germline sequence, and a read error may be involved. CDR3 protein: CASSTDRTVSSQPQHF. CDR3 coding DNA: TGTGCCAGCAGCACTGATAGGACGGTGAGCAGTCAGCCCCAGCATTTT. The chain uses TRBV6-6 and TRBJ1-5, with D unresolved. CDR1 is MNHNY and CDR2 is SVGAGI in the germline V gene (reference sequence). This CDR3 spans 16 amino acids.

This clonotype was detected ten times or more. J is TRBJ1-2 and V is TRBV5-6; 7 bases map to TRBD1. CDR1 and CDR2 (germline): SGHDT, YYEEEE. Trimming took 0 bases from V and 4 from J; bases not matched to a gene: 9. This CDR3 has 16 residues. CDR3 sequence reads: CASSLVGSGQVYGYTF. The CDR3 nucleotides are TGTGCCAGCAGCTTGGTGGGGTCCGGACAGGTCTATGGCTACACCTTC. Full variable domain (rest looked up from reference TRBV5-6 and TRBJ1-2): DAGVTQSPTHLIKTRGQQVTLRCSPKSGHDTVSWYQQALGQGPQFIFQYYEEEERQRGNFPDRFSGHQFPNYSSELNVNALLLGDSALYLCASSLVGSGQVYGYTFGSGTRLTVV.

The table lists this clonotype with a few counts. A read error is possible here, since a much larger clone lies one base away. The chain employs TRBV5-8 and TRBJ2-3; 7 nucleotides line up with TRBD2. The CDR3 extends over 18 amino acids. In germline, CDR1 is SGHTS, CDR2 YDEGEE. The CDR3 spells CASSWTWSAVTSTDTQCF. DNA of the CDR3: TGTGCCAGCAGCTGGACCTGGTCGGCGGTGACTAGCACAGATACGCAGTGTTTT. The full variable domain, completed using reference TRBV5-8 and TRBJ2-3, is EAGVTQSPTHLIKTRGQQATLRCSPISGHTSVYWYQQALGLGLQFLLWYDEGEERNRGNFPPRFSGRQFPNYSSELNVNALELEDSALYLCASSWTWSAVTSTDTQCFGPGTRLTVL.

This chain joins TRBV24-1 and TRBJ2-1; D is unresolved. The CDR3 is made up of 12 amino acids. Looked up from germline, CDR1 is KGHDR and CDR2 is SFDVKD. Trimming removed 4 bases from V and 2 bases from J, with 2 bases in between. The CDR3 loop reads CATSDPYNEQFF. Here the CDR3 DNA reads TGTGCCACCAGTGACCCCTACAATGAGCAGTTCTTC.

This clonotype occurred many times. This chain links TRBV7-2 with TRBJ2-1; TRBD2 aligns across 8 bases. V was clipped by 1 base and J by 6 bases; unmatched bases: 8. Germline V gives CDR1 SGHTA, CDR2 FQGNSA. The CDR3 has 16 residues. The CDR3 DNA reads TGTGCCAGCAGCTTAGGGGCAGCGGGAGTACGCAATGAGCAGTTCTTC. Translated: CASSLGAAGVRNEQFF.

This clonotype has more than one count but fewer than ten. V gene TRBV6-1 combines with J gene TRBJ2-5; unclear D gene. V was pared by 6 bases and J by 2 bases, with 13 bases between. The CDR3 is made up of 14 amino acids. Germline CDR1 reads MNHNS; CDR2 reads SASEGT. The CDR3 DNA reads as TGTGCCAGCAGGGAACCGGTGGGGCAAGAGACCCAGTACTTC. Amino acids: CASREPVGQETQYF.

The J gene is TRBJ2-5, the V gene TRBV5-1; either TRBD1 or TRBD2 may fit D (5 bases each). There are 13 residues in the CDR3. V was shortened by 0 bases and J by 7 bases, with 10 bases between the two germline ends. The germline V gene has CDR1 SGHRS and CDR2 YFSETQ. The CDR3 protein is CASSLGGVGTQYF. CDR3 bases: TGCGCCAGCAGCTTGGGAGGGGTCGGGACCCAGTACTTC.

The chain recombines TRBV6-6 with TRBJ1-4; weak D call: TRBD1 (6 bases). CDR1 MNHNY and CDR2 SVGAGI come from the germline V gene (reference sequence). V dropped 7 bases and J dropped 5 bases, with 17 bases sitting between them. The CDR3 runs to 15 residues. CDR3 bases: TGTGCCAGCACCTCACGGACAGCCGAAAATGAAAAACTGTTTTTT. Its protein is CASTSRTAENEKLFF.

The rearrangement uses TRBV7-9 and TRBJ2-5; 9 nucleotides agree with TRBD2. CDR1 is SEHNR, CDR2 FQNEAQ, per germline (reference sequence). The CDR3 has 15 amino acids. V dropped 4 bases and J dropped 5; count of bases not matched to a gene: 8. For the CDR3, the DNA is TGTGCCAGCAGCTATCCGGGACTAGCTGGGGAGACCCAGTACTTC. This encodes CASSYPGLAGETQYF.

At least ten counts were recorded for this clonotype. The CDR3 reads CASSLDRGTDTQYF. CDR3 DNA: TGTGCCAGCAGCTTGGACAGGGGCACAGATACGCAGTATTTT. This chain links TRBV5-5 with TRBJ2-3, with D possibly being TRBD1 (6 bases). This CDR3 is 14 amino acids long. V lost 0 bases and J 1 base, leaving 6 bases between the germline ends. Germline CDR1 SGHKS, CDR2 YYEKEE (reference sequence).

This clonotype has at least ten counts. V is TRBV2 and J is TRBJ2-5; 7 nucleotides line up with TRBD1. Per germline, CDR1 SNHLY and CDR2 FYNNEI. V was clipped by 4 bases and J by 3 bases; unmatched bases: 2. CDR3 length equals 13 residues. Written as DNA, the CDR3 is TGTGCCAGCAGTGCCGGACAGGAAGAGACCCAGTACTTC. This translates into CASSAGQEETQYF.

Many counts were recorded for this clonotype. This chain connects TRBV4-1 to TRBJ1-2, with D unresolved. Looked up from germline, CDR1 is MGHRA and CDR2 is YSYEKL. The CDR3 loop spans 14 amino acids. Trimming stripped 4 bases from V and 9 bases from J, with 18 bases between. CDR3 in DNA: TGCGCCAGCAGCCCGGTCAATATTGAAGGCAGCTACACCTTC. It codes for CASSPVNIEGSYTF.

V gene TRBV6-5 combines with J gene TRBJ1-2; 7 bases are a match to TRBD1. The CDR3 has 12 residues. Germline V gene data show CDR1 as MNHEY and CDR2 as SVGAGI. The trim removed 10 bases at V and 2 bases at J, leaving 4 bases unmatched. CDR3 coding DNA: TGTGCCACCCACAGGGGAAACTATGGCTACACCTTC. Translating it yields CATHRGNYGYTF.

The CDR3 DNA sequence: TGTGCCAGCAGCTTACAATCCGGCTCCTACGAGCAGTACTTC. Translated: CASSLQSGSYEQYF. The J gene is TRBJ2-7, the V gene TRBV7-2; no clear D gene. The CDR3 covers 14 residues. CDR1 and CDR2 from the germline V gene are SGHTA and FQGNSA. The V end was cut by 2 bases, the J end by 0 bases, with 8 bases between. Combining the CDR3 with reference TRBV7-2 and TRBJ2-7 gives the whole variable domain GAGVSQSPSNKVTEKGKDVELRCDPISGHTALYWYRQSLGQGLEFLIYFQGNSAPDKSGLPSDRFSAERTGGSVSTLTIQRTQQEDSAVYLCASSLQSGSYEQYFGPGTRLTVT.

This clonotype has ten or more counts. The chain uses TRBV7-9 and TRBJ2-3; maybe TRBD2 (6 bases). Trimming stripped 0 bases from V and 2 bases from J, with 12 bases between. Germline CDR1 and CDR2: SEHNR and FQNEAQ (reference sequence). The CDR3 has 16 residues. Here the CDR3 DNA reads TGTGCCAGCAGCTTAGCCGTAGCGGAGAACACAGATACGCAGTATTTT. Its translation is CASSLAVAENTDTQYF.

In its sample, this clonotype was seen many times. CDR3 sequence: CSALRTGGLYEQYF. The CDR3 DNA reads TGCAGTGCTTTACGGACAGGGGGCCTCTACGAGCAGTACTTC. The chain employs TRBV20-1 and TRBJ2-7; TRBD1 aligns across 11 bases. The CDR3 spans 14 residues. V dropped 5 bases and J dropped 3; count of bases not matched to a gene: 6. Germline-derived CDR1 and CDR2 are DFQATT and SNEGSKA (reference sequence).